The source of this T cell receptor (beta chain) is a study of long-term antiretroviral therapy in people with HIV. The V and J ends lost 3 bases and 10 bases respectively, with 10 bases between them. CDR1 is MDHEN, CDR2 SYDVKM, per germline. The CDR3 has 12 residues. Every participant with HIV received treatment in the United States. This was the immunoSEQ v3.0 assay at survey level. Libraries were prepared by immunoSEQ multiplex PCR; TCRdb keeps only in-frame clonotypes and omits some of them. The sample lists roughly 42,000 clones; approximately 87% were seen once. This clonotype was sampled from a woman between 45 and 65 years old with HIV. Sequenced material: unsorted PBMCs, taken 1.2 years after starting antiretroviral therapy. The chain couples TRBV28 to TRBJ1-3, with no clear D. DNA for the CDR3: TGTGCCAGCAGTTTGGGCAGTAGGACCATATATTTT. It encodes CASSLGSRTIYF.